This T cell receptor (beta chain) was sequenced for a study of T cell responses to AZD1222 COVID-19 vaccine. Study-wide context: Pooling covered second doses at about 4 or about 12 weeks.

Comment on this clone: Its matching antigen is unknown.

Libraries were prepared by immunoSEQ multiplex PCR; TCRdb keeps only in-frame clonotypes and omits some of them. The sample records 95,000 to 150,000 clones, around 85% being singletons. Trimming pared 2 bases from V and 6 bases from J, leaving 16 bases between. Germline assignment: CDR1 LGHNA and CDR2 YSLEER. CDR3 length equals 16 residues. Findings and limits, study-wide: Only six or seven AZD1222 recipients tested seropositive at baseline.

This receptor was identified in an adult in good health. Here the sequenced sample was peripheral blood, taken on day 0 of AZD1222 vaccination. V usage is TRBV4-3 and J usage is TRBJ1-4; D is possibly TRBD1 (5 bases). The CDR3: CASSQPNRSKDEKLFF. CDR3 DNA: TGCGCCAGCAGCCAACCCAACAGGTCGAAAGATGAAAAACTGTTTTTT.